Below are 30 T cell receptor beta chains sequenced from a single sample in a study of T cells after yellow fever vaccination. MiXCR, run by TCRdb on the 5' RACE reads, gives a single entry per CDR3 protein. The data hold roughly 340,000 distinct CDR3 sequences, with 8.7% observed a single time. Here the sequenced sample was PBMCs, taken on the day of the first yellow fever vaccination. These TCRs come from a man younger than 35 who received the YFV17D yellow fever vaccine.

This clonotype was counted many times. The V gene is TRBV29-1, the J gene TRBJ2-5; D ambiguous. CDR1 and CDR2 from the germline V gene are SQVTM and ANQGSEA. Trimming stripped 7 bases from V and 3 bases from J, with 9 bases between. The CDR3 has 11 amino acids. CDR3 sequence (DNA): TGCAGCGGGAATTCGAAAGAGACCCAGTACTTC. This gives the protein CSGNSKETQYF. Based on the CDR3 plus reference TRBV29-1 and TRBJ2-5, the full variable domain is SAVISQKPSRDICQRGTSLTIQCQVDSQVTMMFWYRQQPGQSLTLIATANQGSEATYESGFVIDKFPISRPNLTFSTLTVSNMSPEDSSIYLCSGNSKETQYFGPGTRLLVL.

This clonotype has ten or more counts. The chain employs TRBV4-2 and TRBJ2-1, with 9 positions matching TRBD2. V lost 5 bases, J lost 10 bases, and 12 bases stayed unmatched. This CDR3 comprises 15 residues. CDR1 LGHNA and CDR2 YNFKEQ come from the germline V gene. The CDR3 DNA reads as TGTGCCAGCAGCATAGCTAGCGGGGCCGACCGGGAGCAGTTCTTC. As protein: CASSIASGADREQFF.

This clonotype has a handful of counts. The chain employs TRBV5-1 and TRBJ2-4, with 9 bases matching TRBD1. The length of the CDR3 is 13 residues. Unmatched junction bases numbered 8, after V lost 4 bases and J lost 12 bases. Germline CDR1 and CDR2: SGHRS and YFSETQ. CDR3 sequence: CASSGTGREDQYF. The CDR3, as DNA: TGCGCCAGCAGCGGGACAGGGAGGGAGGATCAGTACTTC. The full variable domain, completed using reference TRBV5-1 and TRBJ2-4, is KAGVTQTPRYLIKTRGQQVTLSCSPISGHRSVSWYQQTPGQGLQFLFEYFSETQRNKGNFPGRFSGRQFSNSRSEMNVSTLELGDSALYLCASSGTGREDQYFGAGTRLSVL.

V is TRBV6-1 and J is TRBJ2-5, with D possibly matching TRBD1 (6 bases). Trimming shortened V by 6 bases and J by 5 bases, and 19 bases separated the two germline ends. Germline loops: CDR1 MNHNS, CDR2 SASEGT. The CDR3 is 15 residues long. This CDR3 reads CASSPESGVWETQYF. In DNA form, the CDR3 reads TGTGCCAGCAGCCCAGAGTCAGGGGTGTGGGAGACCCAGTACTTC.

This clonotype was observed a few times. The V and J genes are TRBV4-1 and TRBJ1-1, with D hard to call. Germline V gene lookup returns CDR1 MGHRA and CDR2 YSYEKL. Trimming cost V 4 bases and J 2 bases, with 11 bases left between them. The CDR3 has 14 amino acids. CDR3 nucleotides: TGCGCCAGCAGCCTCTCCCCCCAAAACACTGAAGCTTTCTTT. Protein: CASSLSPQNTEAFF.

The chain joins TRBV7-9 to TRBJ2-7; TRBD1 matches 7 bases. Germline V gene lookup returns CDR1 SEHNR and CDR2 FQNEAQ (reference sequence). After removal of 2 bases from V and 5 bases from J, the junction contained 6 bases not matched to a gene. The CDR3 runs to 14 residues. CDR3 sequence reads: CASSLRQGSHEQYV. The CDR3 DNA is TGTGCCAGCAGCTTACGACAGGGTTCCCACGAGCAGTACGTC.

The sample holds many counts of this clonotype. The chain carries TRBV12-3 or TRBV12-4 and TRBJ1-5, with TRBD1 identical over 9 bases. After removal of 1 base from V and 6 bases from J, the junction contained 1 base not matched to a gene. The CDR3 consists of 14 residues. The CDR3 here is CASSLDRGRQPQHF. The CDR3 nucleotides are TGTGCCAGCAGTTTAGACAGGGGGCGTCAGCCCCAGCATTTT.

This rearrangement joins TRBV27 to TRBJ2-3; the match to TRBD2 covers 9 bases. V lost 8 bases to trimming and J lost 1 base; unmatched junction nucleotides: 4. Germline loops: CDR1 MNHEY, CDR2 SMNVEV (reference sequence). This CDR3 has 14 residues. CDR3 in DNA: TGTGCCAGCCAGCGGGGGGCGCGCACAGATACGCAGTATTTT. It is translated as CASQRGARTDTQYF.

In this sample, this clonotype turned up many times. V gene TRBV6-6 combines with J gene TRBJ2-5; weak D call: TRBD2 (7 bases). The V and J ends lost 8 bases and 4 bases respectively, with 14 bases between them. The CDR3 totals 13 residues. The germline V gene has CDR1 MNHNY and CDR2 SVGAGI (reference sequence). CDR3 sequence (DNA): TGTGCCAGCCAGGACGGGGGGCTAGAGACCCAGTACTTC. As protein: CASQDGGLETQYF.

The chain is built from TRBV10-2 and TRBJ1-5, with unresolved D. Trimming pared 4 bases from V and 7 bases from J, leaving 14 bases between. The germline gives CDR1 WSHSY, CDR2 SAAADI. The CDR3 length is 14 residues. DNA for the CDR3: TGCGCCAGCAGTGCCGGTACGGGCGGGCAGCCCCAGCATTTT. This sequence encodes CASSAGTGGQPQHF.

This clonotype came up a few times. The chain joins TRBV20-1 to TRBJ2-7, with a tentative D call TRBD2 (6 bases). The CDR3 consists of 13 residues. The ends were cut back, 5 bases at V and 2 bases at J, with 13 bases in the middle. The germline CDR1 and CDR2 sequences are DFQATT and SNEGSKA (reference sequence). The CDR3 sequence is CSALDGGAYEQYV. In DNA form, the CDR3 reads TGCAGTGCTCTCGACGGGGGAGCCTACGAGCAGTACGTC.

This clonotype was counted at least ten times. The chain recombines TRBV7-2 with TRBJ2-7, with D hard to call. The germline V and J ends were trimmed by 5 bases and 3 bases, with 5 bases remaining between them. The germline CDR1 and CDR2 sequences are SGHTA and FQGNSA. CDR3 length equals 11 residues. The CDR3 protein is CASSLVYEQYF. In nucleotides, the CDR3 is TGTGCCAGCAGCCTAGTCTACGAGCAGTACTTC.

This clonotype occurred a few times. The genes are TRBV4-1 and TRBJ1-1; unclear D gene. Looked up from germline, CDR1 is MGHRA and CDR2 is YSYEKL. Trimming shortened V by 0 bases and J by 11 bases, and 19 bases separated the two germline ends. This CDR3 spans 15 amino acids. The CDR3, as DNA: TGCGCCAGCAGCCAAGATCCCACATCCTGGGTGAGGGCTTTCTTT. Translation gives CASSQDPTSWVRAFF.

The V gene is TRBV12-3 or TRBV12-4, the J gene TRBJ1-3; no clear D gene. V was cut by 7 bases and J by 0 bases, with 10 bases left in between. The CDR3 has 14 amino acids. CDR3 DNA sequence: TGTGCCAGCATCCGACTTAGCTCTGGAAACACCATATATTTT. It translates to CASIRLSSGNTIYF.

This clonotype was detected only a few times. The rearrangement links TRBV5-5 to TRBJ1-4, with D possibly matching TRBD1 (6 bases). Germline CDR1 and CDR2: SGHKS and YYEKEE (reference sequence). CDR3 length: 17 amino acids. With 4 bases removed from V and 5 bases from J, the gap between germline ends came to 21 bases. The CDR3 DNA sequence: TGTGCCAGCAGCCAACGATGGACAGTGCAACTAAATGAAAAACTGTTTTTT. This codes for CASSQRWTVQLNEKLFF.

The chain links TRBV27 to TRBJ1-2; a possible D gene is TRBD1 (6 bases). The V gene's germline CDR1 is MNHEY and CDR2 SMNVEV (reference sequence). CDR3 length: 14 amino acids. V was clipped by 8 bases and J by 2 bases, with 15 bases between them. The CDR3 region has the DNA TGTGCCAGCCGTCCGGGACACGGCAACTATGGCTACACCTTC. Its translation: CASRPGHGNYGYTF.

V usage is TRBV14 and J usage is TRBJ1-1; D ambiguous. V was pared by 0 bases and J by 0 bases, with 20 bases between. Germline-derived CDR1 and CDR2 are SGHDN and FVKESK. CDR3 length: 19 amino acids. In DNA form, the CDR3 reads TGTGCCAGCAGCCAAGAGTGGACCCCACCCGCCCGCATGAACACTGAAGCTTTCTTT. Protein product: CASSQEWTPPARMNTEAFF. The complete variable domain, with remaining parts taken from reference TRBV14 and TRBJ1-1, reads EAGVTQFPSHSVIEKGQTVTLRCDPISGHDNLYWYRRVMGKEIKFLLHFVKESKQDESGMPNNRFLAERTGGTYSTLKVQPAELEDSGVYFCASSQEWTPPARMNTEAFFGQGTRLTVV.

The table lists this clonotype with a count of one. The CDR3 nucleotides read TGCGTCTCCAGCCAGGAGATGCGCCCTGAAGCTTTCTTT. Protein: CVSSQEMRPEAFF. The gene calls are TRBV4-3 and TRBJ1-1; D is unclear. The germline gives CDR1 LGHNA, CDR2 YSLEER. The CDR3 is 13 amino acids.

The table lists this clonotype with a few counts. The CDR3 is CASSYSIAGGETQYF. The DNA for the CDR3 is TGTGCCAGCAGTTACTCGATCGCAGGGGGAGAGACCCAGTACTTC. The chain has TRBV6-5 and TRBJ2-5; 7 positions match TRBD1. The V gene end was trimmed by 0 bases and the J gene end by 4 bases; junction bases not matched to a gene: 5. Germline V lookup: CDR1 MNHEY, CDR2 SVGAGI. The CDR3 covers 15 residues.

There are a few counts of this clonotype. The rearrangement uses TRBV5-1 and TRBJ1-6, with D unclear. Germline CDR1 SGHRS, CDR2 YFSETQ. V shed 3 bases and J shed 4 bases, with 14 bases lying between them. The CDR3 covers 16 residues. The CDR3 reads CASSSNRDLYNSPLHF. The CDR3 nucleotides read TGCGCCAGCAGCTCCAATCGGGATTTGTATAATTCACCCCTCCACTTT.

V usage is TRBV9 and J usage is TRBJ2-1, with TRBD2 identical over 11 bases. The CDR3 spans 18 residues. V trimming: 0 bases; J trimming: 3 bases; junction bases outside the gene matches: 8. Germline V CDR1 and CDR2: SGDLS, YYNGEE. The CDR3 DNA is TGTGCCAGCAGCGTAGCTAGCGGGGGGCTCAGCAGCTACAATGAGCAGTTCTTC. Its translation: CASSVASGGLSSYNEQFF.

Concerning this clonotype itself: One junction end disagrees with the germline gene, perhaps due to a read error. The chain recombines TRBV6-1 with TRBJ1-1; TRBD1 aligns across 10 bases. This CDR3 spans 12 amino acids. The germline CDR1 and CDR2 sequences are MNHNS and SASEGT. The CDR3 here is CATSERTGGAFF. The CDR3 DNA is TGTGCCACCAGTGAGAGGACAGGGGGAGCTTTCTTT.

The chain has TRBV7-2 and TRBJ2-3; TRBD1 agrees at 10 bases. This CDR3 contains 15 residues. Germline V gives CDR1 SGHTA, CDR2 FQGNSA. The ends lost 5 bases at V and 4 bases at J; junction bases unmatched: 6. DNA of the CDR3: TGTGCCAGCAGCCCGGGACAGGGGTTCTCAGATACGCAGTATTTT. It codes for CASSPGQGFSDTQYF.

This clonotype turned up a few times. V is TRBV5-6 and J is TRBJ1-1; 8 nucleotides line up with TRBD1. The V gene's germline CDR1 is SGHDT and CDR2 YYEEEE. Trimming removed 0 bases from V and 0 bases from J; junction bases left unmatched: 7. The CDR3 has 17 amino acids. CDR3 sequence (DNA): TGTGCCAGCAGCTTGGTGGGGGGACAGGTTATGAACACTGAAGCTTTCTTT. This codes for CASSLVGGQVMNTEAFF.

The chain is built from TRBV20-1 and TRBJ2-5, with 7 bases identical to TRBD1. CDR1 and CDR2 from the germline V gene are DFQATT and SNEGSKA (reference sequence). J gave up 1 base and V 5 bases, and 4 bases lay outside the gene matches. The CDR3 is 13 amino acids. CDR3 loop: CSAGGQSQETQYF. In nucleotides, the CDR3 is TGCAGTGCTGGGGGACAGTCCCAAGAGACCCAGTACTTC.

This clonotype was recorded at least ten times. The chain joins TRBV6-6 to TRBJ2-3, with D perhaps TRBD1 (5 bases). V shed 6 bases and J shed 9 bases, with 16 bases lying between them. Germline V gene data show CDR1 as MNHNY and CDR2 as SVGAGI (reference sequence). This CDR3 contains 13 residues. The CDR3 loop reads CASSSARTSTQYF. The CDR3 coding sequence is TGTGCCAGCAGCTCAGCGAGGACATCGACGCAGTATTTT.

There are a few counts of this clonotype. The chain links TRBV7-6 to TRBJ2-1; 9 bases map to TRBD2. CDR1 is SGHVS and CDR2 is FNYEAQ in the germline V gene. V shed 5 bases and J 3 bases; nucleotides not matched to a gene: 5. The CDR3 totals 15 residues. CDR3 in amino acids: CASSPTLAGYNEQFF. The CDR3 DNA sequence: TGTGCCAGCAGCCCAACACTAGCGGGCTACAATGAGCAGTTCTTC.

This chain joins TRBV20-1 and TRBJ2-3; D is undetermined. The CDR3 length is 16 residues. Germline loops: CDR1 DFQATT, CDR2 SNEGSKA (reference sequence). V dropped 0 bases and J dropped 2 bases, with 15 bases sitting between them. For the CDR3, the DNA is TGCAGTGCTAGAGAAAGCCGGCGTTTCATCACAGATACGCAGTATTTT. As protein: CSARESRRFITDTQYF.

Ten or more counts support this clonotype. J is TRBJ2-3 and V is TRBV20-1; 9 nucleotides line up with TRBD2. The CDR3 loop spans 13 amino acids. Trimming cost V 6 bases and J 5 bases; bases outside gene matches: 6. The germline CDR1 and CDR2 sequences are DFQATT and SNEGSKA (reference sequence). CDR3 protein: CSALSGGQDTQYF. CDR3 DNA sequence: TGCAGTGCCCTAAGCGGGGGGCAAGATACGCAGTATTTT.

This clonotype was seen a handful of times. This chain joins TRBV27 and TRBJ1-5; 10 bases are shared with TRBD1. The trim removed 5 bases at V and 2 bases at J, leaving 6 bases unmatched. Looked up from germline, CDR1 is MNHEY and CDR2 is SMNVEV (reference sequence). The CDR3 spans 16 residues. CDR3 DNA sequence: TGTGCCAGCAGTCCGATAGGGACAGGGGGCAATCAGCCCCAGCATTTT. Protein product: CASSPIGTGGNQPQHF.